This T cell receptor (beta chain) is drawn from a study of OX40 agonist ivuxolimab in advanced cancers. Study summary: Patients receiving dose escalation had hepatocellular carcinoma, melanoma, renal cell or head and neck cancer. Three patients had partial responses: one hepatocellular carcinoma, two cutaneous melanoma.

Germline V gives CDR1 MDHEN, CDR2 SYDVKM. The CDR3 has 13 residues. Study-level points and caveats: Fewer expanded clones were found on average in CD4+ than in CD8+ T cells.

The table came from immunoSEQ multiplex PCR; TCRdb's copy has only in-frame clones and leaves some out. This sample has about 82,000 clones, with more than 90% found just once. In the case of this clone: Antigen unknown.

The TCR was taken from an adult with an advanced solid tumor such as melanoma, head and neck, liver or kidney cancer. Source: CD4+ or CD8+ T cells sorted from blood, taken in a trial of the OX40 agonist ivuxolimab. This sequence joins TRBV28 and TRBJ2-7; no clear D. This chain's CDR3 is CAMPWNPPHEQYF. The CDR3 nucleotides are TGTGCGATGCCATGGAACCCTCCCCACGAGCAGTACTTC.